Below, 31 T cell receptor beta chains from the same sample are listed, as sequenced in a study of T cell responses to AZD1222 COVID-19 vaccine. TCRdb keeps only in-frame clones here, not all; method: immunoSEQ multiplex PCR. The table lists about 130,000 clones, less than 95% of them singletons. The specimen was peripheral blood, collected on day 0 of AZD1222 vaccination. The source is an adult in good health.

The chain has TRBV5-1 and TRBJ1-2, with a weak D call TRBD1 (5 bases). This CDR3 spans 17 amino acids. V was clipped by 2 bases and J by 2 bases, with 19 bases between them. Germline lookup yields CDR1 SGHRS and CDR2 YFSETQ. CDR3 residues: CASSLNPLGNRNYGYTF. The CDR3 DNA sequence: TGCGCCAGCAGCTTAAATCCTTTGGGGAACAGGAACTATGGCTACACCTTC.

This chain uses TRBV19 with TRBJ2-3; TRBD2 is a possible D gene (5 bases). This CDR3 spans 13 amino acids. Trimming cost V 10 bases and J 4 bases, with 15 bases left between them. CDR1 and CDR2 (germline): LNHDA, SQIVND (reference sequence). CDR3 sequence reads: CATTDEGPDTQYF. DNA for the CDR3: TGTGCCACCACGGATGAGGGCCCAGATACGCAGTATTTT. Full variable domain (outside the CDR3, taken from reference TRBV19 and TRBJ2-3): DGGITQSPKYLFRKEGQNVTLSCEQNLNHDAMYWYRQDPGQGLRLIYYSQIVNDFQKGDIAEGYSVSREKKESFPLTVTSAQKNPTAFYLCATTDEGPDTQYFGPGTRLTVL.

CDR3 sequence reads: CASSLWGASTDTQYF. The CDR3 region has the DNA TGTGCCAGCAGTTTATGGGGGGCTAGCACAGATACGCAGTATTTT. This chain links TRBV27 with TRBJ2-3, with D perhaps given as TRBD1 or TRBD2 (6 bases each). Deletions cut 1 base from V and 0 bases from J, with 8 bases between. Germline loops: CDR1 MNHEY, CDR2 SMNVEV (reference sequence). This CDR3 has 15 amino acids.

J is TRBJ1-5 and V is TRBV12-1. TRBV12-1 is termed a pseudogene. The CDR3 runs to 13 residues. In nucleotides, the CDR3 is TGTGCCAGCAGCTTTTCGTGCAATCAGCCCCAGCATTTT. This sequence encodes CASSFSCNQPQHF.

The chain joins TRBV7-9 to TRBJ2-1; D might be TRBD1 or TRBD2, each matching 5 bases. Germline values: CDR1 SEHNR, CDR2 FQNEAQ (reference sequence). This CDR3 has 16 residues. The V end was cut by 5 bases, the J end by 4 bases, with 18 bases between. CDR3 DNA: TGTGCCAGCAGCCCAGACGGGGCAGGGTATTACAATGAGCAGTTCTTC. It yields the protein CASSPDGAGYYNEQFF.

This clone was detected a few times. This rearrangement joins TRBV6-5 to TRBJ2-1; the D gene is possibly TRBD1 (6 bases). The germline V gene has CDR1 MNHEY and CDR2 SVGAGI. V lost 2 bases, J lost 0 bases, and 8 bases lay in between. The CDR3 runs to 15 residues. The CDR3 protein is CASSYRQVSYNEQFF. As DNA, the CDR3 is TGTGCCAGCAGTTACCGACAGGTCTCCTACAATGAGCAGTTCTTC.

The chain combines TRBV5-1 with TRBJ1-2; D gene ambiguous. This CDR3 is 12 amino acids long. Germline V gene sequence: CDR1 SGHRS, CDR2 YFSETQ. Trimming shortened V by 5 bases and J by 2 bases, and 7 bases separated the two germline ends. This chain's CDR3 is CASRDGNYGYTF. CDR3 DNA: TGCGCCAGCAGGGACGGGAACTATGGCTACACCTTC.

The CDR3 is CASSQPPRGGLFYGYTF. CDR3 coding DNA: TGTGCCAGCAGCCAACCCCCCAGGGGGGGACTCTTCTATGGCTACACCTTC. The chain couples TRBV27 to TRBJ1-2; 7 bases align to TRBD1. V lost 6 bases to trimming and J lost 4 bases; unmatched junction nucleotides: 17. Per germline, CDR1 MNHEY and CDR2 SMNVEV (reference sequence). The CDR3 totals 17 residues.

CDR3 sequence (DNA): TGTGCCAGCAGTTTCCGGGGTCCAGAGTTCAATGAGCAGTTCTTC. Encoded protein: CASSFRGPEFNEQFF. The genes are TRBV27 and TRBJ2-1; TRBD2 might be the D (5 bases). Trimming left V 3 bases short and J 6 bases short, with 15 bases between. This CDR3 spans 15 amino acids. Germline V gives CDR1 MNHEY, CDR2 SMNVEV (reference sequence).

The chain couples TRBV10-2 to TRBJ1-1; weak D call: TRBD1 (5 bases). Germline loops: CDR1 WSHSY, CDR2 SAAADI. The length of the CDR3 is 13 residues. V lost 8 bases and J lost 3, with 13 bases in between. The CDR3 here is CASGGALDTEAFF. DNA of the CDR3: TGCGCCAGCGGGGGAGCGTTGGACACTGAAGCTTTCTTT.

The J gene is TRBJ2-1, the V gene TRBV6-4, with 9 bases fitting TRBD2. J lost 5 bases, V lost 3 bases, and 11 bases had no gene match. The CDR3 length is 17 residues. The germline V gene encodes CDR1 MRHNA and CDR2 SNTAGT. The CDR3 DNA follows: TGTGCCAGCAGTGAACATTGGGGCCAGCGGGGGGACAATGAGCAGTTCTTC. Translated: CASSEHWGQRGDNEQFF.

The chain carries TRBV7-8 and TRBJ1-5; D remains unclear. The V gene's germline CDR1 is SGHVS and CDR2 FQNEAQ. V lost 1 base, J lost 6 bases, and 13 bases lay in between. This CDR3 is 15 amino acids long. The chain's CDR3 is CASSLDRAASQPQHF. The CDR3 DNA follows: TGTGCCAGCAGCTTAGACCGGGCCGCGAGTCAGCCCCAGCATTTT.

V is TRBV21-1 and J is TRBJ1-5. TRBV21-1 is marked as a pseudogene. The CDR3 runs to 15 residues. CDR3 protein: CASSKVGSYNQPQHF. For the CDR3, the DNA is TGTGCCAGCAGCAAAGTCGGCAGTTACAATCAGCCCCAGCATTTT.

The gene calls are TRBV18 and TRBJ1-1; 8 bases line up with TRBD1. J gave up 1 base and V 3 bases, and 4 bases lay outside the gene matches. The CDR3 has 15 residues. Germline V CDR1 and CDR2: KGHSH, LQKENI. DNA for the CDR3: TGTGCCAGCTCACCCCAACAGGGGGAGAACACTGAAGCTTTCTTT. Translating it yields CASSPQQGENTEAFF.

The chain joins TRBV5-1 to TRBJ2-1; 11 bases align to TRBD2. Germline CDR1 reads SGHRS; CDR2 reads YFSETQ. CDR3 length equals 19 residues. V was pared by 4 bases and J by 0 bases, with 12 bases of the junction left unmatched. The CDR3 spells CASSAALAGGPSSYNEQFF. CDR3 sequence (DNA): TGCGCCAGCAGCGCGGCTCTAGCGGGGGGCCCGAGCTCCTACAATGAGCAGTTCTTC.

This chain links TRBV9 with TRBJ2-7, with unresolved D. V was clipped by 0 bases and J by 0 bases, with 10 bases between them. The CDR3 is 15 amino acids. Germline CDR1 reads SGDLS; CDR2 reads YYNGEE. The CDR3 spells CASSVGGPPSYEQYF. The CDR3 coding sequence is TGTGCCAGCAGCGTAGGAGGACCTCCCTCCTACGAGCAGTACTTC.

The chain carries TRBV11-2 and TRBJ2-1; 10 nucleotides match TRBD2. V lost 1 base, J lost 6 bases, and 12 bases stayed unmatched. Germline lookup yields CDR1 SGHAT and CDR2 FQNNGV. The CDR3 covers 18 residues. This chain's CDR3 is CASSLGVSSGGKGNEQFF. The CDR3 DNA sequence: TGTGCCAGCAGCTTAGGGGTTTCTAGCGGGGGAAAAGGCAATGAGCAGTTCTTC.

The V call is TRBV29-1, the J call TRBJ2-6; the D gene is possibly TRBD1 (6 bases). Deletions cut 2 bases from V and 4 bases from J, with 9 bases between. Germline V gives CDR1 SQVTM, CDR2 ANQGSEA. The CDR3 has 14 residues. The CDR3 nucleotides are TGCAGCGTTGAAACAGGGTTCGGGGCCAACGTCCTGACTTTC. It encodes CSVETGFGANVLTF. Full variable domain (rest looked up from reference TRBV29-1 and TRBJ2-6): SAVISQKPSRDICQRGTSLTIQCQVDSQVTMMFWYRQQPGQSLTLIATANQGSEATYESGFVIDKFPISRPNLTFSTLTVSNMSPEDSSIYLCSVETGFGANVLTFGAGSRLTVL.

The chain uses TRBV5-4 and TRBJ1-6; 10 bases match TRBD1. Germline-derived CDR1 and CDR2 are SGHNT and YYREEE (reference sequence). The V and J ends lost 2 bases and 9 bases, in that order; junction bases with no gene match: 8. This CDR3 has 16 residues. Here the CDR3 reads CASSFTTGGRASPLHF. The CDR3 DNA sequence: TGTGCCAGCAGCTTTACGACAGGGGGCCGCGCTTCACCCCTCCACTTT.

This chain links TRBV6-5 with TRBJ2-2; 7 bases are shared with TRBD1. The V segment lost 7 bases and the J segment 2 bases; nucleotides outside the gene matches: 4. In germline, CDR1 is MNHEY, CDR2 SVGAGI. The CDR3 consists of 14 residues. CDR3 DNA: TGTGCCAGCATGAGACAGGGTAACACCGGGGAGCTGTTTTTT. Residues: CASMRQGNTGELFF.

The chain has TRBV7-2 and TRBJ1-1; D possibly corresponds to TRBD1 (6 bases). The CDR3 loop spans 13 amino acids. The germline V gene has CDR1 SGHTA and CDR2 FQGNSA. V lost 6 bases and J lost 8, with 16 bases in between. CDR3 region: CASRIGGGSEAFF. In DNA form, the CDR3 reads TGTGCCAGCAGGATAGGGGGAGGATCCGAAGCTTTCTTT.

CDR3 in amino acids: CAWSVPLTGGGQPQHF. CDR3 sequence (DNA): TGTGCCTGGAGTGTTCCCTTAACAGGGGGCGGTCAGCCCCAGCATTTT. The chain combines TRBV30 with TRBJ1-5, with 9 bases fitting TRBD1. Germline V gene sequence: CDR1 GTSNPN, CDR2 SVGIG (reference sequence). The CDR3 is made up of 16 amino acids. V shed 0 bases, J shed 6 bases, and the junction held 9 bases outside the gene matches.

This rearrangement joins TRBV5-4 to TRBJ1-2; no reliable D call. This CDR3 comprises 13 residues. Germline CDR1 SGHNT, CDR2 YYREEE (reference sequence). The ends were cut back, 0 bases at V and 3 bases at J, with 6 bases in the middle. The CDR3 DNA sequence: TGTGCCAGCAGCTTGGGGCGGGACTATGGCTACACCTTC. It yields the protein CASSLGRDYGYTF. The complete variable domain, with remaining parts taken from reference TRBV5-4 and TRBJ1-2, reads ETGVTQSPTHLIKTRGQQVTLRCSSQSGHNTVSWYQQALGQGPQFIFQYYREEENGRGNFPPRFSGLQFPNYSSELNVNALELDDSALYLCASSLGRDYGYTFGSGTRLTVV.

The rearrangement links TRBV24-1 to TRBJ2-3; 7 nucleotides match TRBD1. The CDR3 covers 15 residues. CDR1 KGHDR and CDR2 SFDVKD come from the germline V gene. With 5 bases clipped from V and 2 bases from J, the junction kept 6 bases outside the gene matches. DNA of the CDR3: TGTGCCACCAGTGCCAGGGGGTTTGTCACAGATACGCAGTATTTT. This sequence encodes CATSARGFVTDTQYF.

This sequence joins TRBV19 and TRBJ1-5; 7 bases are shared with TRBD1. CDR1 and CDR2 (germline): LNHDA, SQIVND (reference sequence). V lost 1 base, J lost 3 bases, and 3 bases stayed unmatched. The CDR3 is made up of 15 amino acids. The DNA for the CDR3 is TGTGCCAGTAGTATAGGGGGGACAGTCAATCAGCCCCAGCATTTT. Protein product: CASSIGGTVNQPQHF. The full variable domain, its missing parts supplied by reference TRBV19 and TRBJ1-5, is DGGITQSPKYLFRKEGQNVTLSCEQNLNHDAMYWYRQDPGQGLRLIYYSQIVNDFQKGDIAEGYSVSREKKESFPLTVTSAQKNPTAFYLCASSIGGTVNQPQHFGDGTRLSIL.

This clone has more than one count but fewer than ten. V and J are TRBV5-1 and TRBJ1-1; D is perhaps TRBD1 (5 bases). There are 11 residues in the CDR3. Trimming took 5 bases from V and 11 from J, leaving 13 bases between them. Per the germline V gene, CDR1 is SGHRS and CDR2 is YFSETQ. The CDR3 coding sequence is TGCGCCAGCAGGGACACAAACCGGGCTTTCTTT. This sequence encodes CASRDTNRAFF.

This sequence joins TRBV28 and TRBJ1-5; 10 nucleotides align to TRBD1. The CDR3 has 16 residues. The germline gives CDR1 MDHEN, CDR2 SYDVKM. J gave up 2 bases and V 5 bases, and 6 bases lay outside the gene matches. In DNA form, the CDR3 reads TGTGCCAGCAGTAACACCGGGACAGGGGGCAATCAGCCCCAGCATTTT. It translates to CASSNTGTGGNQPQHF.

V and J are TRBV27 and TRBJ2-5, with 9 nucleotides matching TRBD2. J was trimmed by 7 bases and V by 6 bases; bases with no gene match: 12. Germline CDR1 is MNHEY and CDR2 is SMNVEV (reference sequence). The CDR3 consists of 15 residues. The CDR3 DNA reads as TGTGCCAGCAGCCCTGAACTAGCGGGTATTTGGACCCAGTACTTC. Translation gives CASSPELAGIWTQYF.

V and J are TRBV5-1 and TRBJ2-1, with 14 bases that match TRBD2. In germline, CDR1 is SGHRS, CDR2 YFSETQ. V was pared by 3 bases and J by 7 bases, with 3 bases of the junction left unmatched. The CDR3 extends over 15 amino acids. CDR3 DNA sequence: TGCGCCAGCAGCTCGGGACTAGCGGGGGCAAATGAGCAGTTCTTC. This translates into CASSSGLAGANEQFF.

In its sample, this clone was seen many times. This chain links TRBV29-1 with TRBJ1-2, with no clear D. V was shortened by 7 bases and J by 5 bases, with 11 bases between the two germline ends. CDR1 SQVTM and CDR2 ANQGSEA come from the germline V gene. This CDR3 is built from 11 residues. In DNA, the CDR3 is TGCAGCGGGGCTTTTGGGTATGGCTACACCTTC. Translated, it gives CSGAFGYGYTF. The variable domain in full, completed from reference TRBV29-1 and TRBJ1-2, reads SAVISQKPSRDICQRGTSLTIQCQVDSQVTMMFWYRQQPGQSLTLIATANQGSEATYESGFVIDKFPISRPNLTFSTLTVSNMSPEDSSIYLCSGAFGYGYTFGSGTRLTVV.

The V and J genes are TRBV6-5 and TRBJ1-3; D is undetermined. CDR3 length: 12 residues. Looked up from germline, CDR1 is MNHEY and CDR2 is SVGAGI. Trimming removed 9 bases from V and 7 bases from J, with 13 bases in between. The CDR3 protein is CARPRYGNTIYF. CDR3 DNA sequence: TGTGCCAGGCCCCGCTATGGGAACACCATATATTTT.